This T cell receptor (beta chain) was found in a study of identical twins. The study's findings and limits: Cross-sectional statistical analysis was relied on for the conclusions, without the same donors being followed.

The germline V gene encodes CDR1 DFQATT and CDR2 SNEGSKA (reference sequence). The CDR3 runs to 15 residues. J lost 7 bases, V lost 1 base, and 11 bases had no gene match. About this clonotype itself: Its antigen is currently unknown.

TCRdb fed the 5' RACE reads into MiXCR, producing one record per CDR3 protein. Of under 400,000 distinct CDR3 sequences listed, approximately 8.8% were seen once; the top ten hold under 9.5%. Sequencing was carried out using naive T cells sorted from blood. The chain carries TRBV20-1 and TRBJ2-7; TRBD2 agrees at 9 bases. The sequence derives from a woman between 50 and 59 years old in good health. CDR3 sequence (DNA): TGCAGTGCTAGAGTTGTAGCGGGAGAACTAGGAGAGCAGTACTTC. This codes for CSARVVAGELGEQYF.